What follows are 15 T cell receptor beta chains derived from one specimen sequenced in a study of immune evolution from preneoplasia to lung adenocarcinoma. Here immunoSEQ multiplex PCR was the method, and the copy in TCRdb shows in-frame clones only, minus some. The sample consists of about 2,500 clones, around 80% of them appearing once. The source material was FFPE adjacent normal lung tissue. The receptor source for this set is a person older than 75 with lung adenocarcinoma.

This chain links TRBV5-1 with TRBJ2-3; 11 bases match TRBD2. Germline CDR1 and CDR2: SGHRS and YFSETQ. Trimming at V came to 2 bases and at J to 3 bases, leaving 8 bases not matched to a gene. The CDR3 has 17 amino acids. The CDR3 reads CASSFLLAGVKTDTQYF. CDR3 nucleotides: TGCGCCAGCAGCTTTTTACTAGCGGGAGTAAAAACAGATACGCAGTATTTT.

The chain couples TRBV30 to TRBJ2-3; 7 positions agree with TRBD2. The CDR3 extends over 14 amino acids. V shed 5 bases, J shed 5 bases, and the junction held 10 bases outside the gene matches. Germline lookup yields CDR1 GTSNPN and CDR2 SVGIG (reference sequence). CDR3 protein: CAWDGEAGRDTQYF. CDR3 sequence (DNA): TGTGCCTGGGATGGTGAAGCGGGGAGAGATACGCAGTATTTT.

This clone was observed a single time. The chain employs TRBV18 and TRBJ1-1, with D possibly matching TRBD1 (5 bases). CDR1 and CDR2 from the germline V gene are KGHSH and LQKENI. This CDR3 spans 16 amino acids. V was shortened by 2 bases and J by 0 bases, with 13 bases between the two germline ends. The CDR3 sequence: CASSPFRGVLNTEAFF. The CDR3 bases are TGTGCCAGCTCACCATTTCGGGGGGTACTGAACACTGAAGCTTTCTTT.

This chain connects TRBV29-1 to TRBJ2-2; D tentatively reads TRBD1 or TRBD2 (5 bases each). V lost 2 bases, J lost 3 bases, and 19 bases lay in between. This CDR3 region has 17 residues. Looked up from germline, CDR1 is SQVTM and CDR2 is ANQGSEA. DNA of the CDR3: TGCAGCGTTGAATCCGGCCAGGAGAGGGGAGACACCGGGGAGCTGTTTTTT. This gives the protein CSVESGQERGDTGELFF.

This rearrangement joins TRBV29-1 to TRBJ2-7; TRBD1 aligns across 9 bases. Per the germline V gene, CDR1 is SQVTM and CDR2 is ANQGSEA. The CDR3 runs 13 residues. The ends lost 4 bases at V and 5 bases at J; junction bases unmatched: 6. The CDR3: CSVVGDRVHEQYF. In DNA form, the CDR3 reads TGCAGCGTTGTAGGGGACAGGGTGCACGAGCAGTACTTC.

This clone was seen only once. The V and J genes are TRBV7-2 and TRBJ1-2; D unclear. V gave up 5 bases and J gave up 6 bases, with 19 bases separating them. Germline V CDR1 and CDR2: SGHTA, FQGNSA. The CDR3 consists of 15 residues. CDR3 in DNA: TGTGCCAGCAGCCGCGGGAATTCTGCTGCTGATGGCTACACCTTC. Encoded protein: CASSRGNSAADGYTF.

The V and J genes are TRBV28 and TRBJ2-7; D possibly corresponds to TRBD1 (6 bases). Trimming removed 3 bases at V and 2 bases at J, with 17 bases between. The CDR3 contains 16 residues. The V gene's germline CDR1 is MDHEN and CDR2 SYDVKM. In DNA, the CDR3 is TGTGCCAGCAGTTTGGGGCAGGGGTCAAGGGCCTACGAGCAGTACTTC. Its translation: CASSLGQGSRAYEQYF.

J is TRBJ2-1 and V is TRBV10-3; 10 bases are shared with TRBD2. CDR1 ENHRY and CDR2 SYGVKD come from the germline V gene. Germline trimming cut 0 bases from V and 4 bases from J; bases unmatched to any gene: 6. This CDR3 has 17 residues. The CDR3 protein is CAISESGLAASYNEQFF. CDR3 nucleotides: TGTGCCATCAGTGAGTCAGGACTAGCGGCTTCGTACAATGAGCAGTTCTTC.

V and J are TRBV10-3 and TRBJ2-1; the D gene is possibly TRBD2 (5 bases). V lost 11 bases and J lost 6, with 32 bases in between. The V gene's germline CDR1 is ENHRY and CDR2 SYGVKD. The CDR3 spans 18 residues. CDR3 DNA: TGTGCCGCGCTTTCCACTTCGGGCAATCGGGGTGTCGGCAATGAGCAGTTCTTC. Amino acid sequence: CAALSTSGNRGVGNEQFF.

The chain carries TRBV4-2 and TRBJ2-2, with D perhaps matching TRBD1 (5 bases). Germline CDR1 LGHNA, CDR2 YNFKEQ. V was pared by 2 bases and J by 2 bases, with 12 bases between. This CDR3 region has 16 residues. Written as DNA, the CDR3 is TGTGCCAGCAGCCAAAGGGGCCTGGGAAACACCGGGGAGCTGTTTTTT. It is translated as CASSQRGLGNTGELFF.

The rearrangement uses TRBV19 and TRBJ1-5, with a weak D call TRBD1 (5 bases). Trimming left V 3 bases short and J 0 bases short, with 21 bases between. Germline V gene data show CDR1 as LNHDA and CDR2 as SQIVND (reference sequence). The CDR3 is 19 residues long. The DNA for the CDR3 is TGTGCCAGTAGTATGACCAGGGTTGGAGGCATCAATAGCAATCAGCCCCAGCATTTT. Translating it yields CASSMTRVGGINSNQPQHF.

The J gene is TRBJ2-7, the V gene TRBV10-3; a weak D match, TRBD2 (7 bases). V lost 11 bases to trimming and J lost 6 bases, with 20 bases between them. The CDR3 length is 13 residues. Per the germline V gene, CDR1 is ENHRY and CDR2 is SYGVKD. The CDR3: CAASRAAGAEQYF. DNA for the CDR3: TGTGCCGCCTCCAGAGCTGCGGGGGCCGAGCAGTACTTC.

V usage is TRBV7-9 and J usage is TRBJ2-7; maybe TRBD2 (6 bases). Germline lookup yields CDR1 SEHNR and CDR2 FQNEAQ (reference sequence). The CDR3 covers 13 residues. V dropped 4 bases and J dropped 5 bases, with 12 bases sitting between them. The CDR3 sequence is CASSSDAGNEQYF. As DNA, the CDR3 is TGTGCCAGCAGCTCTGACGCGGGAAACGAGCAGTACTTC.

V and J are TRBV6-1 and TRBJ2-7; the D is unclear. The CDR3 has 14 amino acids. V was trimmed by 5 bases and J by 6 bases, leaving 17 bases between them. Germline V gene sequence: CDR1 MNHNS, CDR2 SASEGT. The CDR3 spells CASSLTHRLAEQYF. In nucleotides, the CDR3 is TGTGCCAGCAGTTTGACCCATCGACTGGCCGAGCAGTACTTC.

J is TRBJ2-7 and V is TRBV5-1; a weak D match, TRBD1 (6 bases). Germline V gene sequence: CDR1 SGHRS, CDR2 YFSETQ. The CDR3 is made up of 13 amino acids. V shed 2 bases and J shed 6 bases, with 12 bases lying between them. The CDR3 region is CASSLQGFSEQYF. The DNA for the CDR3 is TGCGCCAGCAGCTTACAGGGTTTTAGCGAGCAGTACTTC.